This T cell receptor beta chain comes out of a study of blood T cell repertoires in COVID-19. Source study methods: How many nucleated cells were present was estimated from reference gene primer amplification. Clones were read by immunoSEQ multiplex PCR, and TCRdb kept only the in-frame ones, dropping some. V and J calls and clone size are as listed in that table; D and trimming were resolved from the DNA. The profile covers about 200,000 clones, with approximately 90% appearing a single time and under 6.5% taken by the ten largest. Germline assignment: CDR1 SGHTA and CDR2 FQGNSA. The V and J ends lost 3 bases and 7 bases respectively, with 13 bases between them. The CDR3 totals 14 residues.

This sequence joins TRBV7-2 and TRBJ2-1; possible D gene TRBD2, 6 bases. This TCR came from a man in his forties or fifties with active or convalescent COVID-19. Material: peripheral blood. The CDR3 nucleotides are TGTGCCAGCAGCTTCAGTACTAGCTTGAATGAGCAGTTCTTC. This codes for CASSFSTSLNEQFF.